Below, 24 T cell receptor beta chains from the same sample are listed, as sequenced in a study of T cell changes during pregnancy in multiple sclerosis (dated by TCRdb to the late 2010s). The method behind the library was the immunoSEQ multiplex PCR assay. Imported from immuneACCESS, the table was reduced by TCRdb to in-frame sequences with V and J called. These copies leave out some clones; in studies compared against another copy, an unresolved V gene accounts for under half, and the cause of the remainder is not known. This sample gives 85,000 to 130,000 clones in total; approximately 94% of them show up just once. The top ten hold around 1.2% of the sample. This sample comprised peripheral blood, obtained in the second trimester of pregnancy. The receptor source for this set is a female donor with multiple sclerosis, enrolled in a pregnancy study.

This chain joins TRBV5-1 and TRBJ2-7; a weak D match, TRBD2 (6 bases). Germline loops: CDR1 SGHRS, CDR2 YFSETQ. V lost 2 bases and J lost 5, with 14 bases in between. The CDR3 runs to 14 residues. The DNA for the CDR3 is TGCGCCAGCAGCTTAAAAGTAGGGAGGAACGAGCAGTACTTC. It specifies CASSLKVGRNEQYF.

The chain employs TRBV5-8 and TRBJ2-6, with TRBD1 matching 8 bases. CDR1 is SGHTS and CDR2 is YDEGEE in the germline V gene. The CDR3 has 17 amino acids. With 7 bases clipped from V and 0 bases from J, the junction kept 9 bases outside the gene matches. CDR3 residues: CASAPGQEYSGANVLTF. The CDR3 nucleotides read TGTGCCAGCGCGCCGGGACAGGAATACTCTGGGGCCAACGTCCTGACTTTC.

V gene TRBV5-4 combines with J gene TRBJ2-4; D is ambiguous. Deletions cut 0 bases from V and 0 bases from J, with 10 bases between. The CDR3 extends over 16 amino acids. Germline assignment: CDR1 SGHNT and CDR2 YYREEE (reference sequence). CDR3 sequence reads: CASSLGGELAKNIQYF. The CDR3 bases are TGTGCCAGCAGCTTGGGTGGTGAGCTAGCCAAAAACATTCAGTACTTC.

V and J are TRBV4-1 and TRBJ1-5; D remains unclear. V gave up 1 base and J gave up 3 bases, with 7 bases separating them. This CDR3 has 14 amino acids. Germline lookup yields CDR1 MGHRA and CDR2 YSYEKL. The CDR3, as DNA: TGCGCCAGCAGCCAAGGACGGGACAATCAGCCCCAGCATTTT. This codes for CASSQGRDNQPQHF.

This clone was seen a single time. The chain recombines TRBV10-1 with TRBJ2-7; D unresolved. Germline V gene lookup returns CDR1 WNHNN and CDR2 SYGVQD (reference sequence). Trimming left V 2 bases short and J 9 bases short, with 14 bases between. This CDR3 region has 13 residues. The DNA for the CDR3 is TGCGCCAGCAGTGAGGCGGTAGACGCTGGGCAGTACTTC. Translation: CASSEAVDAGQYF.

This clone was detected only once. The rearrangement uses TRBV7-9 and TRBJ2-3; weak D call: TRBD1 (5 bases). Trimming pared 5 bases from V and 9 bases from J, leaving 9 bases between. The length of the CDR3 is 11 residues. The germline gives CDR1 SEHNR, CDR2 FQNEAQ (reference sequence). The CDR3 loop is CASSPQDTQYF. Written as DNA, the CDR3 is TGTGCCAGCAGCCCACAGGACACGCAGTATTTT.

J is TRBJ2-7 and V is TRBV11-2; D may be TRBD1 (5 bases). Between the trimmed V and J ends, which lost 3 bases and 2 bases, there was a span of 14 bases. This CDR3 comprises 15 residues. Germline CDR1 SGHAT, CDR2 FQNNGV. CDR3 amino acids: CASSFQPGSTYEQYF. DNA for the CDR3: TGTGCCAGCAGCTTTCAACCAGGGTCAACCTACGAGCAGTACTTC.

V and J are TRBV25-1 and TRBJ2-5, with D uncertain. The closer fit of TRBJ2-7 to the DNA end suggests the J call may be wrong. This CDR3 contains 15 residues. Germline V CDR1 and CDR2: MGHDK, SYGVNS. CDR3 protein: CASSEGPTPSYEQYF. DNA for the CDR3: TGTGCCAGCAGTGAGGGTCCGACTCCCTCCTACGAGCAGTACTTC.

V and J are TRBV27 and TRBJ2-2; 9 bases are a match to TRBD1. The CDR3 sequence is 17 residues long. Per germline, CDR1 MNHEY and CDR2 SMNVEV (reference sequence). J gave up 5 bases and V 2 bases, and 9 bases lay outside the gene matches. The CDR3 region is CASSLGTGWEKTGELFF. In nucleotides, the CDR3 is TGTGCCAGCAGTTTAGGGACAGGGTGGGAAAAAACCGGGGAGCTGTTTTTT.

The V and J genes are TRBV6-5 and TRBJ2-7; 8 bases agree with TRBD1. The CDR3 consists of 15 residues. Trimming took 10 bases from V and 0 from J; bases not matched to a gene: 11. CDR1 is MNHEY, CDR2 SVGAGI, per germline. The chain's CDR3 is CATLDRGAYSYEQYF. As DNA, the CDR3 is TGTGCCACCTTAGACAGGGGCGCCTACTCCTACGAGCAGTACTTC.

V is TRBV4-1 and J is TRBJ2-1; 10 positions match TRBD2. The CDR3 runs to 17 residues. J gave up 4 bases and V 3 bases, and 9 bases lay outside the gene matches. Germline CDR1 is MGHRA and CDR2 is YSYEKL. The CDR3 DNA sequence: TGCGCCAGCAGCCATGGCAGCGGGAGGGCCGAATACAATGAGCAGTTCTTC. This gives the protein CASSHGSGRAEYNEQFF.

The chain couples TRBV2 to TRBJ2-1; D possibly corresponds to TRBD2 (5 bases). Germline values: CDR1 SNHLY, CDR2 FYNNEI. This CDR3 is 15 amino acids long. Trimming left V 5 bases short and J 3 bases short, with 14 bases between. CDR3 nucleotides: TGTGCCAGCAGTAAGGTCCGGACTGACTACAATGAGCAGTTCTTC. Amino acid sequence: CASSKVRTDYNEQFF.

This chain links TRBV6-1 with TRBJ2-7, with 8 bases identical to TRBD1. The V gene end was trimmed by 7 bases and the J gene end by 2 bases; junction bases not matched to a gene: 10. The CDR3 contains 15 residues. Germline CDR1 reads MNHNS; CDR2 reads SASEGT. CDR3 bases: TGTGCCAGCATTAAAACCAGGGGGCCCCCCTACGAGCAGTACTTC. Amino acid sequence: CASIKTRGPPYEQYF.

Here the CDR3 reads CASSLATGTGAVDTQYF. CDR3 nucleotide sequence: TGTGCCAGCAGCTTAGCCACCGGGACAGGGGCAGTAGATACGCAGTATTTT. The chain uses TRBV7-6 and TRBJ2-3; 10 nucleotides line up with TRBD1. The CDR3 sequence is 17 residues long. Losses at the gene ends were 0 bases for V and 5 bases for J; bases not matched to a gene: 8. CDR1 SGHVS and CDR2 FNYEAQ come from the germline V gene.

This chain connects TRBV18 to TRBJ1-1, with a possible D match to TRBD1 (6 bases). The CDR3 is made up of 14 amino acids. Trimming took 2 bases from V and 2 from J, leaving 9 bases between them. Looked up from germline, CDR1 is KGHSH and CDR2 is LQKENI. The CDR3 here is CASSPGQTNTEAFF. The CDR3 DNA reads as TGTGCCAGCTCACCAGGACAGACCAACACTGAAGCTTTCTTT.

The CDR3 reads CASRKGGTDTQYF. The CDR3 DNA reads TGTGCCAGCAGAAAGGGGGGCACAGATACGCAGTATTTT. The chain uses TRBV14 and TRBJ2-3; D is possibly TRBD1 (6 bases). Germline V lookup: CDR1 SGHDN, CDR2 FVKESK. Trimming removed 6 bases at V and 1 base at J, with 8 bases between. The CDR3 has 13 amino acids. Using reference TRBV14 and TRBJ2-3 for the parts outside the CDR3, the full variable domain is EAGVTQFPSHSVIEKGQTVTLRCDPISGHDNLYWYRRVMGKEIKFLLHFVKESKQDESGMPNNRFLAERTGGTYSTLKVQPAELEDSGVYFCASRKGGTDTQYFGPGTRLTVL.

The chain employs TRBV9 and TRBJ1-2, with 8 bases identical to TRBD1. Germline CDR1 and CDR2: SGDLS and YYNGEE. CDR3 length: 17 residues. V dropped 0 bases and J dropped 0; count of bases not matched to a gene: 7. The CDR3 region has the DNA TGTGCCAGCAGCGTAGAGGACAGGGCCCGAGCTAACTATGGCTACACCTTC. Encoded protein: CASSVEDRARANYGYTF.

This clone was counted once. V usage is TRBV5-6 and J usage is TRBJ2-1; D gene ambiguous. Germline V CDR1 and CDR2: SGHDT, YYEEEE. The CDR3 covers 16 residues. Trimming took 1 base from V and 0 from J, leaving 11 bases between them. In nucleotides, the CDR3 is TGTGCCAGCAGCTTGTCCCAGAAGCGCTCCTACAATGAGCAGTTCTTC. Amino acids: CASSLSQKRSYNEQFF.

The gene calls are TRBV2 and TRBJ2-1; D is unresolved. CDR1 and CDR2 (germline): SNHLY, FYNNEI. This CDR3 has 13 amino acids. Trimming shortened V by 4 bases and J by 6 bases, and 10 bases separated the two germline ends. Written as DNA, the CDR3 is TGTGCCAGCAGTGTACGGCAGCGCAATGAGCAGTTCTTC. Translating gives CASSVRQRNEQFF. The entire variable domain, with the rest obtained from reference TRBV2 and TRBJ2-1, is as follows: EPEVTQTPSHQVTQMGQEVILRCVPISNHLYFYWYRQILGQKVEFLVSFYNNEISEKSEIFDDQFSVERPDGSNFTLKIRSTKLEDSAMYFCASSVRQRNEQFFGPGTRLTVL.

The chain uses TRBV7-9 and TRBJ2-3; 11 bases align to TRBD2. CDR3 length: 19 residues. The germline CDR1 and CDR2 sequences are SEHNR and FQNEAQ (reference sequence). Losses at the gene ends were 0 bases for V and 0 bases for J; bases not matched to a gene: 8. This chain's CDR3 is CASSLAHGWTSGSTDTQYF. CDR3 in DNA: TGTGCCAGCAGCTTAGCGCATGGGTGGACTAGCGGGAGCACAGATACGCAGTATTTT. The full variable domain, with the rest looked up from reference TRBV7-9 and TRBJ2-3, is DTGVSQNPRHKITKRGQNVTFRCDPISEHNRLYWYRQTLGQGPEFLTYFQNEAQLEKSRLLSDRFSAERPKGSFSTLEIQRTEQGDSAMYLCASSLAHGWTSGSTDTQYFGPGTRLTVL.

V is TRBV28 and J is TRBJ2-1, with 13 positions matching TRBD2. The CDR3 consists of 16 residues. Unmatched junction bases numbered 7, after V lost 5 bases and J lost 6 bases. The germline gives CDR1 MDHEN, CDR2 SYDVKM. In DNA form, the CDR3 reads TGTGCCAGCAGTCCCCGGACTAGCGGGAGTAGCAATGAGCAGTTCTTC. This translates into CASSPRTSGSSNEQFF.

The chain couples TRBV7-2 to TRBJ1-1; TRBD1 is a possible D gene (6 bases). The CDR3 runs to 18 residues. V was trimmed by 2 bases and J by 1 base, leaving 20 bases between them. Per germline, CDR1 SGHTA and CDR2 FQGNSA. The CDR3 is CASSLRGLSLYQNTEAFF. In DNA, the CDR3 is TGTGCCAGCAGCTTAAGGGGGTTAAGTTTGTATCAGAACACTGAAGCTTTCTTT.

The CDR3, as DNA: TGTGCCAGCAGTTACCTAAGAGGGACTAACTATGGCTACACCTTC. Translation: CASSYLRGTNYGYTF. The chain carries TRBV6-5 and TRBJ1-2; D remains ambiguous. The V gene's germline CDR1 is MNHEY and CDR2 SVGAGI. This CDR3 is built from 15 residues. V lost 2 bases and J 0 bases, leaving 10 bases between the germline ends.

CDR3 residues: CASSAVGGADTQYF. In DNA, the CDR3 is TGTGCCAGCAGTGCCGTTGGGGGGGCAGATACGCAGTATTTT. The chain joins TRBV25-1 to TRBJ2-3; 7 bases are shared with TRBD2. Germline V lookup: CDR1 MGHDK, CDR2 SYGVNS. This CDR3 contains 14 residues. V was pared by 4 bases and J by 4 bases, with 5 bases of the junction left unmatched.